The 8 T cell receptor beta chains in this list originate from one sample, sequenced in a study of PD-L1 blockade in urothelial cancer. As to time point: peripheral blood 6 weeks after treatment start. Libraries were prepared by immunoSEQ multiplex PCR; TCRdb keeps only in-frame clonotypes and omits some of them. The sample includes about 41,000 clones, around 83% of them seen just once. The source material was PBMCs, sampled around atezolizumab (anti-PD-L1) treatment. These receptors all come from a man in his 70s with urothelial cancer.

This clone has just a few counts. The chain carries TRBV10-2 and TRBJ2-5, with 10 bases identical to TRBD2. The V gene's germline CDR1 is WSHSY and CDR2 SAAADI. The CDR3 is made up of 14 amino acids. J lost 6 bases, V lost 2 bases, and 3 bases had no gene match. The DNA for the CDR3 is TGCGCCAGCAGTGAGGCTAGCGGGAGTCAGACCCAGTACTTC. This encodes CASSEASGSQTQYF.

The chain has TRBV15 and TRBJ2-7; 14 nucleotides match TRBD2. With V trimmed by 3 bases and J by 7 bases, 5 bases remained unmatched. The V gene's germline CDR1 is LNHNV and CDR2 YYDKDF (reference sequence). The CDR3 sequence is 15 residues long. Here the CDR3 reads CATSRGTSGSWEQYF. The DNA for the CDR3 is TGTGCCACCAGCAGGGGGACTAGCGGGAGTTGGGAGCAGTACTTC.

V is TRBV27 and J is TRBJ1-3; weak D call: TRBD1 (6 bases). This CDR3 spans 15 amino acids. Germline V gene data show CDR1 as MNHEY and CDR2 as SMNVEV (reference sequence). Trimming cost V 7 bases and J 0 bases, with 13 bases left between them. In DNA form, the CDR3 reads TGTGCCAGCACAAGGACAGCGGACTCTGGAAACACCATATATTTT. It is translated as CASTRTADSGNTIYF.

This clone showed up just once. The chain combines TRBV7-2 with TRBJ1-2; no definite D call. Trimming took 5 bases from V and 2 from J, leaving 12 bases between them. Germline assignment: CDR1 SGHTA and CDR2 FQGNSA. The CDR3 loop spans 14 amino acids. This chain's CDR3 is CASSPRTRNYGYTF. CDR3 nucleotides: TGTGCCAGCAGCCCCCGGACTCGCAACTATGGCTACACCTTC.

CDR3 sequence (DNA): TGCGCCAGCAGCCCTCCGACAGGCGCCCTCACTGAAGCTTTCTTT. Translating it yields CASSPPTGALTEAFF. V and J are TRBV4-1 and TRBJ1-1, with D possibly TRBD1 on 6 matching bases. Trimming removed 4 bases at V and 4 bases at J, with 16 bases between. Looked up from germline, CDR1 is MGHRA and CDR2 is YSYEKL. The CDR3 extends over 15 amino acids.

The chain has TRBV18 and TRBJ2-7; a weak D match, TRBD1 (5 bases). The CDR3 runs 13 residues. Germline CDR1 is KGHSH and CDR2 is LQKENI. The V end lost 4 bases, the J end lost 1 base, and 8 bases lay between the germline ends. The CDR3 nucleotides read TGTGCCAGCTCACAGACAGAGTCCTACGAGCAGTACTTC. Residues: CASSQTESYEQYF.

The V gene is TRBV10-1, the J gene TRBJ2-1; 9 nucleotides agree with TRBD2. The ends lost 3 bases at V and 6 bases at J; junction bases unmatched: 6. The germline CDR1 and CDR2 sequences are WNHNN and SYGVQD (reference sequence). This CDR3 comprises 15 residues. The CDR3 loop is CASSDLAGNFNEQFF. In DNA, the CDR3 is TGCGCCAGCAGTGATCTAGCGGGAAATTTCAATGAGCAGTTCTTC.

The sample holds one count of this clone. V and J are TRBV4-1 and TRBJ2-1, with D maybe TRBD2 (6 bases). The CDR3 runs to 16 residues. V was trimmed by 1 base and J by 0 bases, leaving 10 bases between them. Germline CDR1 reads MGHRA; CDR2 reads YSYEKL. The CDR3 protein is CASSQGGGVSYNEQFF. For the CDR3, the DNA is TGCGCCAGCAGCCAAGGAGGCGGGGTCTCCTACAATGAGCAGTTCTTC.